Following are 6 T cell receptor beta chains from one sample sequenced in a study of blood T cell repertoires in COVID-19. TCRdb's copy holds only in-frame clones and misses some; the assay was immunoSEQ multiplex PCR. The data hold about 130,000 clones, with roughly 83% observed a single time. Sequencing input: peripheral blood. The receptors stem from a woman aged 50 to 60 with acute or convalescent COVID-19.

CDR3 sequence (DNA): TGTGCCAGCAGTTACGGACAGGGGGCGAACACCGGGGAGCTGTTTTTT. Protein: CASSYGQGANTGELFF. This rearrangement joins TRBV6-6 to TRBJ2-2; 10 bases map to TRBD1. J was trimmed by 0 bases and V by 2 bases; bases with no gene match: 0. The CDR3 extends over 16 amino acids. Germline CDR1 is MNHNY and CDR2 is SVGAGI (reference sequence).

CDR3 sequence reads: CASTLAGGPAFF. The CDR3 DNA sequence: TGTGCCAGCACTCTAGCGGGGGGGCCGGCGTTCTTC. The rearrangement links TRBV6-6 to TRBJ2-1, with 12 bases aligning to TRBD2. Germline trimming cut 7 bases from V and 15 bases from J; bases unmatched to any gene: 7. This CDR3 spans 12 amino acids. From germline, CDR1 is MNHNY and CDR2 SVGAGI (reference sequence).

V usage is TRBV7-9 and J usage is TRBJ1-6; tentatively, D is TRBD1 (5 bases). V shed 1 base and J shed 8 bases, with 12 bases lying between them. The germline V gene encodes CDR1 SEHNR and CDR2 FQNEAQ (reference sequence). This CDR3 comprises 15 residues. CDR3 region: CASSLGTGGDSPLHF. The DNA for the CDR3 is TGTGCCAGCAGCTTAGGGACGGGGGGGGATTCACCCCTCCACTTT.

The chain has TRBV13 and TRBJ1-2, with D hard to call. The CDR3 totals 11 residues. The V and J ends lost 1 base and 5 bases respectively, with 2 bases between them. Germline V gives CDR1 PRHDT, CDR2 FYEKMQ (reference sequence). The DNA of the CDR3 is TGTGCCAGCAGCTTAGTATATGGCTACACCTTC. Its protein is CASSLVYGYTF.

The J gene is TRBJ1-1, the V gene TRBV6-6; tentative D call: TRBD1 (5 bases). This CDR3 is 16 amino acids long. The germline gives CDR1 MNHNY, CDR2 SVGAGI (reference sequence). V shed 6 bases and J shed 0 bases, with 17 bases lying between them. The CDR3 DNA follows: TGTGCCAGCAGCCGCAGGGTAGGGGCGGTGAACACTGAAGCTTTCTTT. Translation: CASSRRVGAVNTEAFF.

The genes are TRBV28 and TRBJ2-3; D unresolved. Looked up from germline, CDR1 is MDHEN and CDR2 is SYDVKM. CDR3 length: 12 residues. Trimming took 6 bases from V and 4 from J, leaving 8 bases between them. CDR3 amino acids: CASRVRADTQYF. CDR3 coding DNA: TGTGCCAGCAGGGTCCGCGCAGATACGCAGTATTTT.